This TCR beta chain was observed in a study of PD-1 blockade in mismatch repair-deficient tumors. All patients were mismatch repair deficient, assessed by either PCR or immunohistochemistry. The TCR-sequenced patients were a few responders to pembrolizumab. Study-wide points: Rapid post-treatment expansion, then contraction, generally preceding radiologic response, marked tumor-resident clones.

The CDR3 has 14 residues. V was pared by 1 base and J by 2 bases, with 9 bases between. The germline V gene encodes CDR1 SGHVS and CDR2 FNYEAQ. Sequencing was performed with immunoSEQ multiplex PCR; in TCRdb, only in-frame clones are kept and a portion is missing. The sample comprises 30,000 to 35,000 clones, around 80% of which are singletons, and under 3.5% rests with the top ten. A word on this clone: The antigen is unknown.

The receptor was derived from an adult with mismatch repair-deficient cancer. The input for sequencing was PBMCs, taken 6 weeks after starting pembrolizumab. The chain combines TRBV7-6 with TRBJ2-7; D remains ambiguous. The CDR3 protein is CASSLVDNTYEQYF. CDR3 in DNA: TGTGCCAGCAGCTTAGTTGACAACACCTACGAGCAGTACTTC.